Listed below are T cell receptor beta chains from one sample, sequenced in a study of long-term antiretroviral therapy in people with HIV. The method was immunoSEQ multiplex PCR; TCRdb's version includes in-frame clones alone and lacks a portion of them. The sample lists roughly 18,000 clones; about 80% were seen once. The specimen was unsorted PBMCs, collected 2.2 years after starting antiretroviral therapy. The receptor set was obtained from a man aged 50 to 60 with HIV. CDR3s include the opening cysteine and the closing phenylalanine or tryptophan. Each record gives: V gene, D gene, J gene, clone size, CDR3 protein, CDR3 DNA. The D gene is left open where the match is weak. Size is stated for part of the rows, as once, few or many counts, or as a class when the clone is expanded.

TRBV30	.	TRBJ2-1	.	CAWMEGPYNEQFF	TGTGCCTGGATGGAGGGGCCCTACAATGAGCAGTTCTTC
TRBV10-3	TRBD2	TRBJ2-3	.	CAISAGTSGLTDTQYF	TGTGCCATCAGTGCCGGGACTAGCGGGCTCACAGATACGCAGTATTTT
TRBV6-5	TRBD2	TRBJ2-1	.	CASSHLAGGRNEQFF	TGTGCCAGCAGTCATCTAGCGGGGGGAAGGAATGAGCAGTTCTTC
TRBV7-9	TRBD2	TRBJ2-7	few	CASSLAASGGGYAQYF	TGTGCCAGCAGCTTAGCGGCTAGCGGGGGGGGCTACGCGCAGTACTTC
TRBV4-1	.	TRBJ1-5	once	CASSQEGRDQPQHF	TGCGCCAGCAGCCAAGAGGGGCGCGATCAGCCCCAGCATTTT
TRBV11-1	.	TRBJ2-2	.	CASSLTTGSNTGELFF	TGTGCCAGCAGCTTAACGACAGGATCGAACACCGGGGAGCTGTTTTTT
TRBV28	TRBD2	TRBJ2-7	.	CASTSGLNEAYEQYF	TGTGCCAGCACCTCGGGACTAAACGAGGCCTACGAGCAGTACTTC
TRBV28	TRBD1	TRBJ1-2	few	CASRPPDRGPYGYTF	TGTGCCAGCAGGCCCCCGGACAGGGGGCCGTATGGCTACACCTTC
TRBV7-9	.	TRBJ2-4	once	CASSLDRVGLENIQYF	TGTGCCAGCAGCTTAGACAGGGTGGGATTGGAGAACATTCAGTACTTC
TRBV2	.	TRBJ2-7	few	CASSENLQRKQYF	TGTGCCAGCAGTGAAAACTTACAGAGGAAGCAGTACTTC
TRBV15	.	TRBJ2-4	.	CATSTDWNIQYF	TGTGCCACCAGCACGGACTGGAACATTCAGTACTTC
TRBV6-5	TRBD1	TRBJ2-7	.	CASKKDRTGAGEQYF	TGTGCCAGCAAAAAGGACAGGACAGGGGCTGGCGAGCAGTACTTC
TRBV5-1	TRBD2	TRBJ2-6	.	CASSLGAASGSGANVLTF	TGCGCCAGCAGCTTGGGGGCGGCTAGCGGCTCTGGGGCCAACGTCCTGACTTTC
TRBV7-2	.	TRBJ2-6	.	CASSLGFLGANVLTF	TGTGCCAGCAGCTTGGGGTTTCTAGGGGCCAACGTCCTGACTTTC
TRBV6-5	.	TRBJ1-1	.	CASRRGGDTEAFF	TGTGCCAGCAGAAGGGGAGGGGACACTGAAGCTTTCTTT
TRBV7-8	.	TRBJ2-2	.	CASRQSRREATGELFF	TGTGCCAGCAGGCAATCACGCCGTGAGGCGACCGGGGAGCTGTTTTTT
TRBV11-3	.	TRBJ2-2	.	CASGRTRGATGELFF	TGTGCCAGCGGACGGACGCGAGGGGCCACCGGGGAGCTGTTTTTT
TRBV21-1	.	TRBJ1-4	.	CASRSWGDSQTNEKLFF	TGTGCCAGCAGAAGTTGGGGGGACAGCCAAACTAATGAAAAACTGTTTTTT